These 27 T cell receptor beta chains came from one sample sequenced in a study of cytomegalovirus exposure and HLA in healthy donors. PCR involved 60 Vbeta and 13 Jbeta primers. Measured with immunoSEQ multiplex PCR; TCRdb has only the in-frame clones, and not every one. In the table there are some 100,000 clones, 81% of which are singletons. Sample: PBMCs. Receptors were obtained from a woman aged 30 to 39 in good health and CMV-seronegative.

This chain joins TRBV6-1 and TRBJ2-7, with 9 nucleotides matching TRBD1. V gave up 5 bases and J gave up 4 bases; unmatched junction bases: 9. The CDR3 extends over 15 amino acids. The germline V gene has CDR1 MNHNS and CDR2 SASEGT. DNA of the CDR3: TGTGCCAGCAGTTCGGCTGGACAGGGGTGGTACGAGCAGTACTTC. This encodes CASSSAGQGWYEQYF.

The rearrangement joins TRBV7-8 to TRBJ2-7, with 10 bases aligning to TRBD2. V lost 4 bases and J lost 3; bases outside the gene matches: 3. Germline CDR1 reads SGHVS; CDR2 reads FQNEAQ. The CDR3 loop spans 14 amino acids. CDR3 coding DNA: TGTGCCAGCAGCTCTCCTAGCGGGAGCTACGAGCAGTACTTC. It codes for CASSSPSGSYEQYF.

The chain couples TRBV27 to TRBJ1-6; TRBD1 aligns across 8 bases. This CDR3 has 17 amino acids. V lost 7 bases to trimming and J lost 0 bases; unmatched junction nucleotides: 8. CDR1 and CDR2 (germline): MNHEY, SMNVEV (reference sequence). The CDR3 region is CASNRGQAGSYNSPLHF. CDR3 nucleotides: TGTGCCAGCAATCGGGGACAGGCCGGCTCCTATAATTCACCCCTCCACTTT.

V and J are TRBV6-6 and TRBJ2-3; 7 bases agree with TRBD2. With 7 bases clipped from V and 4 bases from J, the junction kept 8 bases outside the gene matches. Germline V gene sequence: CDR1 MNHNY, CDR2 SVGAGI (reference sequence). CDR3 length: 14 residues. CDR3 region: CASTWSGISDTQYF. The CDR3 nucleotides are TGTGCCAGCACTTGGAGCGGGATTTCAGATACGCAGTATTTT.

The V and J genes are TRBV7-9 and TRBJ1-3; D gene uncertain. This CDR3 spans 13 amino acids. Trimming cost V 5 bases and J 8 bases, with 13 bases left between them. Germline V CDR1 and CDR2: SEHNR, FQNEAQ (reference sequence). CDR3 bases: TGTGCCAGCAGCCCGCGAAAGATGGACACCATATATTTT. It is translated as CASSPRKMDTIYF.

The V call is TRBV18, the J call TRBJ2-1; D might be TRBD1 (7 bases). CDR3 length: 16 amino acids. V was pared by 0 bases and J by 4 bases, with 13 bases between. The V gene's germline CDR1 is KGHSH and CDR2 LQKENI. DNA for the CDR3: TGTGCCAGCTCACCACCGGAGGGGGCCGGGTACAATGAGCAGTTCTTC. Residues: CASSPPEGAGYNEQFF.

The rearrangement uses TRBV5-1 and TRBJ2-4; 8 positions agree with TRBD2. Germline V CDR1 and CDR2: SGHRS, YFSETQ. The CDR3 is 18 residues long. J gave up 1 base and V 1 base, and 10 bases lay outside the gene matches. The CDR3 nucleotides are TGCGCCAGCAGCTTGATCCCCATGCGGGGGGCGGCCAAAAACATTCAGTACTTC. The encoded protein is CASSLIPMRGAAKNIQYF.

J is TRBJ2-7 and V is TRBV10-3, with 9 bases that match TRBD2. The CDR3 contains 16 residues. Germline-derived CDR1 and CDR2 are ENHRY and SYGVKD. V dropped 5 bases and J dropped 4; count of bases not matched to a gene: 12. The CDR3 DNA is TGTGCCATCAGTCAGGAAGAGCTAGCGGGAAGGTACGAGCAGTACTTC. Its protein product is CAISQEELAGRYEQYF.

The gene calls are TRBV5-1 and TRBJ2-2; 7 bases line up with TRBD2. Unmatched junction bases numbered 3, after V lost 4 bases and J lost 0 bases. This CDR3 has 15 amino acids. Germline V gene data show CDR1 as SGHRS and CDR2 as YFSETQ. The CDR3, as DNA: TGCGCCAGCAGCCCTGGGGGGGCGAACACCGGGGAGCTGTTTTTT. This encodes CASSPGGANTGELFF.

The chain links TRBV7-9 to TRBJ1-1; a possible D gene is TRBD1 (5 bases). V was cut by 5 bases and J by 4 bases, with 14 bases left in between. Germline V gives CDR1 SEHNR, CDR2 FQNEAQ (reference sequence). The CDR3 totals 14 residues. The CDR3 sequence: CASSGKKTVTEAFF. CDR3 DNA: TGTGCCAGCAGCGGAAAGAAGACAGTCACTGAAGCTTTCTTT.

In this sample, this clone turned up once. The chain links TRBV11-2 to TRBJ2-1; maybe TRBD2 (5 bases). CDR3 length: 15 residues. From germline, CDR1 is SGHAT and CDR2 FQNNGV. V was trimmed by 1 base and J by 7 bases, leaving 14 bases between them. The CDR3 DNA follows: TGTGCCAGCAGCTTAGGTTACGGCGGGTCGAATGAGCAGTTCTTC. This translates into CASSLGYGGSNEQFF. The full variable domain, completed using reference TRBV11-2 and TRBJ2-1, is EAGVAQSPRYKIIEKRQSVAFWCNPISGHATLYWYQQILGQGPKLLIQFQNNGVVDDSQLPKDRFSAERLKGVDSTLKIQPAKLEDSAVYLCASSLGYGGSNEQFFGPGTRLTVL.

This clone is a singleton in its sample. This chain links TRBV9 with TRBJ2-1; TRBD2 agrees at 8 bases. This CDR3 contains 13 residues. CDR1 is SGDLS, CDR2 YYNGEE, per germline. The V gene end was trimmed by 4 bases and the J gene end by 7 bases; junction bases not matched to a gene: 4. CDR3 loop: CASSTLAVNEQFF. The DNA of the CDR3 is TGTGCCAGCAGCACACTAGCGGTAAATGAGCAGTTCTTC.

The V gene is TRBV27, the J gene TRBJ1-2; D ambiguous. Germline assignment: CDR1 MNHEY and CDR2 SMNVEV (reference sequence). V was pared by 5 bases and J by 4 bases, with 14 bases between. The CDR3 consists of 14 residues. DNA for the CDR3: TGTGCCAGCAGTCTCTCCGGGGTCGGCTATGGCTACACCTTC. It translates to CASSLSGVGYGYTF.

In DNA, the CDR3 is TGCGCCAGCAGCCAAGCCCCATCACTTAACTATGGCTACACCTTC. Its translation: CASSQAPSLNYGYTF. This rearrangement joins TRBV4-1 to TRBJ1-2; the D is unclear. The CDR3 has 15 residues. The V gene's germline CDR1 is MGHRA and CDR2 YSYEKL. Trimming removed 1 base from V and 1 base from J, with 10 bases in between.

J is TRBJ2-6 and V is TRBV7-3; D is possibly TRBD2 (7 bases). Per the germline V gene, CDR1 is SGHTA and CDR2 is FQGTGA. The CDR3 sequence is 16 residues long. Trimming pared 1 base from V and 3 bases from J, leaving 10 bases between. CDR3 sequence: CASSLRGGLGANVLTF. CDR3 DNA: TGTGCCAGCAGCTTAAGGGGGGGGCTTGGGGCCAACGTCCTGACTTTC.

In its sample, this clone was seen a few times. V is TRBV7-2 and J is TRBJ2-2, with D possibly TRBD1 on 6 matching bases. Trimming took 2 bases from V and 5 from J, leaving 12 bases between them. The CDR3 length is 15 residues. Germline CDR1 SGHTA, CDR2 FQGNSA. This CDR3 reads CASSLIGQQTGELFF. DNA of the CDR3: TGTGCCAGCAGCTTAATCGGACAGCAAACCGGGGAGCTGTTTTTT.

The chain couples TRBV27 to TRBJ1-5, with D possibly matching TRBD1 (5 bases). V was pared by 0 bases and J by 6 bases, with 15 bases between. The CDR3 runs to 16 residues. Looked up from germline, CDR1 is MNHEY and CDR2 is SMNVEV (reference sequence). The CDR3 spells CASSLSLQVGGQPQHF. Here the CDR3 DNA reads TGTGCCAGCAGTTTATCGTTACAGGTGGGGGGTCAGCCCCAGCATTTT.

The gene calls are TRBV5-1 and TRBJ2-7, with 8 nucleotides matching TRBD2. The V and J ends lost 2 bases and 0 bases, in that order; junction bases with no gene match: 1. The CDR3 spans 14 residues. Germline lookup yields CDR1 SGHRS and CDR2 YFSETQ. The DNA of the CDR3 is TGCGCCAGCAGCTTTGGACTAGCCTCCTACGAGCAGTACTTC. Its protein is CASSFGLASYEQYF. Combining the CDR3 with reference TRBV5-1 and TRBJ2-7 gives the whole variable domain KAGVTQTPRYLIKTRGQQVTLSCSPISGHRSVSWYQQTPGQGLQFLFEYFSETQRNKGNFPGRFSGRQFSNSRSEMNVSTLELGDSALYLCASSFGLASYEQYFGPGTRLTVT.

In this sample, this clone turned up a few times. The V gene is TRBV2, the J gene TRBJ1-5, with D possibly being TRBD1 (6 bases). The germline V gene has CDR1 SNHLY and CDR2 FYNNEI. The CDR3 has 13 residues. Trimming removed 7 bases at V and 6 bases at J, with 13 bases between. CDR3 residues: CASTGEGIQPQHF. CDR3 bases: TGTGCCAGCACAGGGGAGGGTATTCAGCCCCAGCATTTT.

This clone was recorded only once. The DNA of the CDR3 is TGCAGCGCCCAACAGGGGTTTCCCGGGGAGCTGTTTTTT. This codes for CSAQQGFPGELFF. The genes are TRBV29-1 and TRBJ2-2, with TRBD1 matching over 7 bases. The ends lost 7 bases at V and 6 bases at J; junction bases unmatched: 8. Germline assignment: CDR1 SQVTM and CDR2 ANQGSEA. CDR3 size: 13 residues.

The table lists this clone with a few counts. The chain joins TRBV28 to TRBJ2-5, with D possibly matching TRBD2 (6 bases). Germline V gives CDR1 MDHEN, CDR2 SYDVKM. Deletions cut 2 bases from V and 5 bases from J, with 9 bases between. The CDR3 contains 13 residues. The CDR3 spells CASSLDRGETQYF. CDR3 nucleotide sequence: TGTGCCAGCAGTTTAGACCGGGGGGAGACCCAGTACTTC.

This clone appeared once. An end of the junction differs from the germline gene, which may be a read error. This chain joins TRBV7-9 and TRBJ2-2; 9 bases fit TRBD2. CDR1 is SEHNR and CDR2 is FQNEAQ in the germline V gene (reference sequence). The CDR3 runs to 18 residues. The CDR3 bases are TGTGCCAGCAGCTTAATGACGGGATTAATCTCACGCGGGGGGGAGCTGTCTTTT. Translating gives CASSLMTGLISRGGELSF.

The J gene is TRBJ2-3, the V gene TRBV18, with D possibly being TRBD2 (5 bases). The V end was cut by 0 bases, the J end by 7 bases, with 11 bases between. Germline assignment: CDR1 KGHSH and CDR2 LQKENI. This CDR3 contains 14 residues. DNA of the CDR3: TGTGCCAGCTCACCACCGTCTAGCTTGTATACGCAGTATTTT. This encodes CASSPPSSLYTQYF.

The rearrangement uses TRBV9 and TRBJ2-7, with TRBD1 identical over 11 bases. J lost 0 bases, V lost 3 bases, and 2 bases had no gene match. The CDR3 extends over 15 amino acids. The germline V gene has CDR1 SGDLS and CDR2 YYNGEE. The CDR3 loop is CASSAGQGASYEQYF. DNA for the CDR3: TGTGCCAGCAGCGCAGGACAGGGGGCCTCCTACGAGCAGTACTTC.

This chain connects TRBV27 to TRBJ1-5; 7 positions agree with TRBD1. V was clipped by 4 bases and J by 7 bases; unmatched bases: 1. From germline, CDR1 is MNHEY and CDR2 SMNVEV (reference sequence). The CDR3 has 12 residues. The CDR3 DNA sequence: TGTGCCAGCAGTTCGACAGGGCAGCCCCAGCATTTT. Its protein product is CASSSTGQPQHF.

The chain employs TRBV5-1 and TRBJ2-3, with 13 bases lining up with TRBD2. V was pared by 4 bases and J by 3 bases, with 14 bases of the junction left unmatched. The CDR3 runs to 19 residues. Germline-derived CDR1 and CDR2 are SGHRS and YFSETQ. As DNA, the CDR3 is TGCGCCAGCAGCGCTGGACTAGCGGGAGACCTTTGGGGAACAGATACGCAGTATTTT. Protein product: CASSAGLAGDLWGTDTQYF. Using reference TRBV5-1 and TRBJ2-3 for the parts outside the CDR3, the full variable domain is KAGVTQTPRYLIKTRGQQVTLSCSPISGHRSVSWYQQTPGQGLQFLFEYFSETQRNKGNFPGRFSGRQFSNSRSEMNVSTLELGDSALYLCASSAGLAGDLWGTDTQYFGPGTRLTVL.

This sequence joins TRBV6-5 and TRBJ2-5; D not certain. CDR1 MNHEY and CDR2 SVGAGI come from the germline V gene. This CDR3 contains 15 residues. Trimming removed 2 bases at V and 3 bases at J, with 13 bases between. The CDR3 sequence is CASSYAVLRKETQYF. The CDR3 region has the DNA TGTGCCAGCAGTTACGCGGTCTTGCGGAAAGAGACCCAGTACTTC.